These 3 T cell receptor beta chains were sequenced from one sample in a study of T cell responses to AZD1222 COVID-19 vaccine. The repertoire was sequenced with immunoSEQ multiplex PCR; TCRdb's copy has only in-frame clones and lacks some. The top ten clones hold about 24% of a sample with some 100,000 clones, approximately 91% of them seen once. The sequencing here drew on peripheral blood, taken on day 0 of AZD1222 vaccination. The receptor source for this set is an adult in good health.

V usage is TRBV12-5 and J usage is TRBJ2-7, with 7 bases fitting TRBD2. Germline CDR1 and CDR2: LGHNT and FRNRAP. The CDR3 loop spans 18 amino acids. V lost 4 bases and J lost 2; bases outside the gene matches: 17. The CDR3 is CASGSPVQRSGTTYEQYF. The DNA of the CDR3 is TGTGCTAGTGGTTCCCCCGTCCAGAGGAGTGGGACTACCTACGAGCAGTACTTC.

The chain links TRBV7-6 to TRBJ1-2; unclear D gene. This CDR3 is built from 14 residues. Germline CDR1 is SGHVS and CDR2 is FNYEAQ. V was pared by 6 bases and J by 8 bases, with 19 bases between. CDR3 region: CASSLLGASNGYTF. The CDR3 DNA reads TGTGCCAGCAGTTTACTGGGAGCCTCCAACGGCTACACCTTC.

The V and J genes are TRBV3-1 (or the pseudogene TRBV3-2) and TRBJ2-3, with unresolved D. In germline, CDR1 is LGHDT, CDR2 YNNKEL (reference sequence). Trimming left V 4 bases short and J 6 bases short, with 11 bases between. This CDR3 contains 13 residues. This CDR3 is CASSRRGEDTQYF. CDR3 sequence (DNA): TGTGCCAGCAGCCGTCGAGGAGAGGATACGCAGTATTTT.